The rows below give T cell receptor beta chains drawn from one sample of a study of CD8 T cells in Susac syndrome. TCRdb ran MiXCR on the immunoSEQ multiplex PCR reads and lists one entry per CDR3 protein. Here the sample spans around 69,000 distinct CDR3 sequences, approximately 95% being singletons. The sample was CD8+ T cells from PBMCs. The receptors stem from a human donor with Susac syndrome. CDR3s include the opening cysteine and the closing phenylalanine or tryptophan. D genes are given only for firm matches. The size of a clone is reported for some rows only, either as once, few or many, or as a class for expanded clones.

j_call | cdr3_length | d_call | v_call | clone_size | cdr3_nt | cdr3_aa
TRBJ1-1 | 16 | NA | TRBV4-2 | NA | TGTGCCAGCAGCCAAGATCACCAAGCTATGTACACTGAAGCTTTCTTT | CASSQDHQAMYTEAFF
TRBJ1-1 | 14 | NA | TRBV19 | NA | TGTGCCAGTAGAATTCAACAGGGTAGCGCTGAAGCTTTCTTT | CASRIQQGSAEAFF
TRBJ1-2 | 14 | NA | TRBV7-9 | NA | TGTGCCAGCAGCTTCGGGACTGCGGATGGGGGCTACACCTTC | CASSFGTADGGYTF
TRBJ2-7 | 12 | NA | TRBV13 | NA | TGTGCCAGCAGCTTAGGCCTAGGCGAGCAGTACTTC | CASSLGLGEQYF
TRBJ2-5 | 16 | TRBD2 | TRBV7-8 | NA | TGTGCCAGCAGCTTACCAGGACTAGCGGGGGAAGAGACCCAGTACTTC | CASSLPGLAGEETQYF
TRBJ1-1 | 12 | NA | TRBV19 | NA | TGTGCCAGTACCATAACGGGCACTGAAGCTTTCTTT | CASTITGTEAFF
TRBJ2-3 | 15 | TRBD1 | TRBV25-1 | NA | TGTGCCAGCAGTGATACAGGGGGGAGCACAGATACGCAGTATTTT | CASSDTGGSTDTQYF
TRBJ2-1 | 14 | NA | TRBV4-3 | NA | TGCGCCAGCAGCCAAGAGAGGACAGACAATGAGCAGTTCTTC | CASSQERTDNEQFF
TRBJ2-2 | 16 | NA | TRBV6-2/TRBV6-3 | NA | TGTGCCAGCAGTTCGGCGGGTCACAGGGCCACCGGGGAGCTGTTTTTT | CASSSAGHRATGELFF
TRBJ2-7 | 15 | TRBD1 | TRBV4-3 | NA | TGCGCCAGCAGCGCGAGTCGGACAGGGGCGGACGAGCAGTACTTC | CASSASRTGADEQYF
TRBJ1-2 | 12 | TRBD1 | TRBV20-1 | once | TGCAGTGCTGGGGACAGAGGTAGCGGCTACACCTTC | CSAGDRGSGYTF
TRBJ2-7 | 14 | TRBD2 | TRBV7-2 | NA | TGTGCCAGCAGCTTACCGGGAGGATCCTACGAGCAGTACTTC | CASSLPGGSYEQYF
TRBJ2-5 | 14 | TRBD1 | TRBV7-2 | NA | TGTGCCAGCAGCTTAAACAGGGGGATCGAGACCCAGTACTTC | CASSLNRGIETQYF
TRBJ1-1 | 14 | TRBD1 | TRBV5-1 | NA | TGCGCCAGCAGCACGCCGGACAGGGGTGATGAAGCTTTCTTT | CASSTPDRGDEAFF
TRBJ2-1 | 14 | NA | TRBV6-5 | NA | TGTGCCAGCAACCCTCGTCAATTGGGGAGTGGGCAGTTCTTC | CASNPRQLGSGQFF
TRBJ2-7 | 14 | NA | TRBV3-1 | NA | TGTGCCAGCAGCCAACAGGGAGAGGGTTACGAGCAGTACTTC | CASSQQGEGYEQYF
TRBJ2-7 | 15 | TRBD1 | TRBV6-2/TRBV6-3 | NA | TGTGCCAGCAGCTATTTGCGGCAGGGGGTCGACGAGCAGTACTTC | CASSYLRQGVDEQYF
TRBJ1-1 | 14 | TRBD1 | TRBV7-2 | NA | TGTGCCAGCAGCTCGGACAGGGCGAACACTGAAGCTTTCTTT | CASSSDRANTEAFF
TRBJ1-5 | 14 | NA | TRBV27 | once | TGTGCCAGCAGTTTGGGTTCATGGGGTCAGCCCCAGCATTTT | CASSLGSWGQPQHF
TRBJ1-5 | 12 | NA | TRBV6-2/TRBV6-3 | NA | TGTGCCAGCAGCGGTCCAAATCAGCCCCAGCATTTT | CASSGPNQPQHF
TRBJ1-1 | 13 | NA | TRBV29-1 | NA | TGCAGCTCCTTTTTAATGAGTGGCACTGAAGCTTTCTTT | CSSFLMSGTEAFF
TRBJ1-3 | 14 | NA | TRBV24-1 | NA | TGTGCCACCAGTGATCTACGCGGTGGAAACACCATATATTTT | CATSDLRGGNTIYF
TRBJ1-5 | 12 | NA | TRBV12-3/TRBV12-4 | once | TGTGCCAGCAGTAATCCCGGAGGGCCCCAGCATTTT | CASSNPGGPQHF
TRBJ2-2 | 15 | NA | TRBV12-3/TRBV12-4 | NA | TGTGCCAGCAGTTTTGTCCAGGGGAGCCCCGGGGAGCTGTTTTTT | CASSFVQGSPGELFF
TRBJ2-7 | 13 | TRBD1 | TRBV30 | NA | TGTGCCTGGAGTGGACAGGGGAACTACGAGCAGTACTTC | CAWSGQGNYEQYF
TRBJ2-3 | 16 | TRBD1 | TRBV2 | NA | TGTGCCAGCAGTAACAGGGGGAGCCCTAGCACAGATACGCAGTATTTT | CASSNRGSPSTDTQYF
TRBJ2-1 | 15 | TRBD2 | TRBV6-5 | NA | TGTGCCAGCAGTTACTCGGGGACTAGAGGCAATGAGCAGTTCTTC | CASSYSGTRGNEQFF
TRBJ1-5 | 13 | NA | TRBV5-8 | once | TGTGCCAGCAGCTTAGGGGGGCGGGAGCCCCAGCATTTT | CASSLGGREPQHF
TRBJ2-1 | 15 | NA | TRBV9 | NA | TGTGCCAGCAGCTATCACGGGAGCGTCAGCAATGAGCAGTTCTTC | CASSYHGSVSNEQFF
TRBJ1-5 | 17 | TRBD1 | TRBV27 | NA | TGTGCCAGCAGTTCAGGACAGGGACCATATAGCAATCAGCCCCAGCATTTT | CASSSGQGPYSNQPQHF
TRBJ2-7 | 14 | TRBD1 | TRBV11-2 | NA | TGTGCCAGCAGCTGGGAACAGGGGGACTACGAGCAGTACTTC | CASSWEQGDYEQYF
TRBJ2-5 | 14 | NA | TRBV6-5 | NA | TGTGCCAGCAGCCCCAGGGCCCTGCAAGAGACCCAGTACTTC | CASSPRALQETQYF
TRBJ2-7 | 13 | TRBD1 | TRBV28 | NA | TGTGCCAGCAGAAGGACAGGGCTAGGCGAGCAGTACTTC | CASRRTGLGEQYF
TRBJ2-1 | 13 | TRBD2 | TRBV2 | NA | TGTGCCATCCTAGGACTAGCGCCCCATGAGCAGTTCTTC | CAILGLAPHEQFF
TRBJ2-7 | 16 | TRBD1 | TRBV7-2 | NA | TGTGCCAGCAGCTTAGTGGGACAGGTCATCCTACGCGAGCAGTACTTC | CASSLVGQVILREQYF
TRBJ2-7 | 13 | NA | TRBV6-5 | NA | TGTGCCAGCAGTTACCCGTCCGGGTCCGAGCAGTACTTC | CASSYPSGSEQYF
TRBJ2-7 | 15 | TRBD2 | TRBV14 | NA | TGTGCCAGCAGCCAAGCGACTAGCCGATCCTACGAGCAGTACTTC | CASSQATSRSYEQYF
TRBJ1-2 | 19 | TRBD1 | TRBV19 | NA | TGTGCCAGTAGTATCGTACGGCCGGGACAGGCGACTCCCGTCTATGGCTACACCTTC | CASSIVRPGQATPVYGYTF
TRBJ2-1 | 14 | NA | TRBV19 | NA | TGTGCCAGTAGGGTGGACACTTCTTACAATGAGCAGTTCTTC | CASRVDTSYNEQFF
TRBJ2-7 | 13 | NA | TRBV7-9 | NA | TGTGCCAGCAGCCCGACAGGAACCTACGAGCAGTACTTC | CASSPTGTYEQYF
TRBJ2-7 | 14 | TRBD1 | TRBV6-5 | NA | TGTGCCAGCAGGGAGGCCGGGACAGGGAGCGAGCAGTACTTC | CASREAGTGSEQYF
TRBJ2-3 | 14 | TRBD1 | TRBV27 | NA | TGTGCCAGCAGTTTCGGACAGGCCACAGATACGCAGTATTTT | CASSFGQATDTQYF
TRBJ2-1 | 14 | NA | TRBV6-2/TRBV6-3 | few | TGTGCCAGCAGCCACCGAACCCCGGGCGATGAGCAGTTCTTC | CASSHRTPGDEQFF
TRBJ2-5 | 14 | NA | TRBV20-1 | NA | TGCAGTGCTAGACTGACAGGGAGGACGGAGACCCAGTACTTC | CSARLTGRTETQYF
TRBJ2-5 | 15 | TRBD2 | TRBV7-8 | NA | TGTGCCAGCAGCTTAGCGCCTAGCGGGAGTGAGACCCAGTACTTC | CASSLAPSGSETQYF
TRBJ2-1 | 12 | NA | TRBV20-1 | NA | TGCAGTGCTAGCGGAACCGCAAATGAGCAGTTCTTC | CSASGTANEQFF
TRBJ2-3 | 17 | TRBD2 | TRBV12-3/TRBV12-4 | NA | TGTGCCAGCAGTCCGCGAGCGACTAGCGGGGGGGCGGATACGCAGTATTTT | CASSPRATSGGADTQYF
TRBJ2-7 | 14 | NA | TRBV19 | few | TGTGCCAGTACCCCCGGGCCTTGGGGCTACGAGCAGTACTTC | CASTPGPWGYEQYF
TRBJ2-1 | 16 | TRBD2 | TRBV12-3/TRBV12-4 | NA | TGTGCCAGCACCCGCTCGGTAGCGGGATCCTACAATGAGCAGTTCTTC | CASTRSVAGSYNEQFF
TRBJ2-7 | 15 | TRBD1 | TRBV11-2 | NA | TGTGCCAGCAGGACCTGGGGGGACAGGGTCCACGAGCAGTACTTC | CASRTWGDRVHEQYF
TRBJ2-7 | 15 | NA | TRBV7-2 | NA | TGTGCCAGCAGCTTAGCTAGCGGTTCAGCCTACGAGCAGTACTTC | CASSLASGSAYEQYF
TRBJ1-5 | 15 | NA | TRBV28 | NA | TGTGCCAGCAGTTTGGGTGGGGGCCCAAATCAGCCCCAGCATTTT | CASSLGGGPNQPQHF
TRBJ1-5 | 17 | TRBD1 | TRBV11-2 | NA | TGTGCCAGCAGCTTAGATCAGGGGGACAGGGACAATCAGCCCCAGCATTTT | CASSLDQGDRDNQPQHF
TRBJ1-4 | 16 | NA | TRBV18 | NA | TGTGCCAGCTCACCCCCTCCTGGCGGTACAAATGAAAAACTGTTTTTT | CASSPPPGGTNEKLFF
TRBJ2-5 | 13 | NA | TRBV19 | NA | TGTGCCAGTACCGGGAGATCCCAAGAGACCCAGTACTTC | CASTGRSQETQYF
TRBJ2-1 | 11 | NA | TRBV5-6 | NA | TGTGCCAGCCTTCAGCTAGATGGGCAGTTCTTC | CASLQLDGQFF
TRBJ1-4 | 15 | TRBD1 | TRBV30 | once | TGTGCCTGGAGTACTGGACAGGCAGAGGATGAAAAACTGTTTTTT | CAWSTGQAEDEKLFF
TRBJ1-2 | 13 | NA | TRBV5-1 | NA | TGCGCCAGCAGCTTGACACTCGAGGGAGGCTACACCTTC | CASSLTLEGGYTF